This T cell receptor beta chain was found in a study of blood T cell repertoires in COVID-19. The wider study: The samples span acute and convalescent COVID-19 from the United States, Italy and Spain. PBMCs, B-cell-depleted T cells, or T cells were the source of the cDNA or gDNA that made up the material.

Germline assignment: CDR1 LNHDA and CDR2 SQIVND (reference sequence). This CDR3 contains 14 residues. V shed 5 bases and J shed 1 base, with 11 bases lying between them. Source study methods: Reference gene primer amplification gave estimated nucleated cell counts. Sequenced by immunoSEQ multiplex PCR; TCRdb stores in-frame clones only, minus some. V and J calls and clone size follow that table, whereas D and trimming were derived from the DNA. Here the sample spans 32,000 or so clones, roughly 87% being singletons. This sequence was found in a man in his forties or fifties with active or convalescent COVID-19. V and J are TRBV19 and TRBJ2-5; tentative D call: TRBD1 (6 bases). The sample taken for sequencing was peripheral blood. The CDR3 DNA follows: TGTGCCAGTAGTCACCACAGGGCCCAAGAGACCCAGTACTTC. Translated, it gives CASSHHRAQETQYF.